A selection of T cell receptor beta chains follows, all from one sample in a study of T-cell reconstitution after alpha-beta-depleted transplantation in children. Each CDR3 protein gets one entry after TCRdb re-called the PCR reads with MiXCR. The sample lists 200,000 to 250,000 distinct CDR3 sequences, approximately 8% occurring once. Sample: PBMCs, mostly from graft donor cells, taken 360 days after TCRalphabeta/CD19-depleted stem cell transplant. Every receptor here comes from a male patient aged 2 to 9 who had a stem cell transplant for acute myeloid leukemia, so the T cells may come from the graft donor. The CDR3 runs from the conserved cysteine through the conserved F or W. The D gene is left open where the match is weak. Where a row states a size, it is once, few, many or the class of an expanded clone; other rows omit it.

CASSLGLAGDTQYF TGCGCCAGCAGCCTCGGACTAGCGGGAGATACGCAGTATTTT many 14 TRBJ2-3 TRBD2 TRBV5-1
CASSLSGIRAKNIQYF TGCGCCAGCAGCTTGAGCGGGATAAGAGCCAAAAACATTCAGTACTTC many 16 TRBJ2-4 TRBD2 TRBV5-1
CSAREGGTDTQYF TGCAGTGCTAGGGAGGGGGGGACAGATACGCAGTATTTT - 13 TRBJ2-3 - TRBV20-1
CASSHQKNIQYF TGTGCCAGCAGCCACCAGAAAAACATTCAGTACTTC many 12 TRBJ2-4 - TRBV12-3/TRBV12-4
CARGLASEQYF TGTGCCAGGGGACTAGCCTCTGAGCAGTACTTC - 11 TRBJ2-7 TRBD2 TRBV19
CSVGQYYGYTF TGCAGCGTTGGACAGTACTATGGCTACACCTTC many 11 TRBJ1-2 - TRBV29-1
CASSSVAGTEAFF TGCGCCAGCAGCTCGGTGGCCGGGACTGAAGCTTTCTTT many 13 TRBJ1-1 - TRBV5-1
CASSPTGVGDEQYF TGTGCCAGCAGCCCGACAGGTGTTGGGGACGAGCAGTACTTC few 14 TRBJ2-7 - TRBV5-6
CASRRGVASNTGAFF TGTGCCAGCAGGAGGGGGGTCGCTTCAAACACTGGAGCTTTCTTT - 15 TRBJ1-1 - TRBV6-1
CASRYRDGYTF TGTGCCAGCAGATACAGGGATGGCTACACCTTC many 11 TRBJ1-2 - TRBV12-3/TRBV12-4
CASSQTGTYNQPQHF TGTGCCAGCAGCCAGACCGGGACATACAATCAGCCCCAGCATTTT many 15 TRBJ1-5 - TRBV3-1
CSVVLYALTEAFF TGCAGCGTCGTCTTATACGCCCTAACTGAAGCTTTCTTT many 13 TRBJ1-1 - TRBV29-1
CAGGTFGTDTQYF TGTGCCGGAGGGACTTTTGGCACAGATACGCAGTATTTT many 13 TRBJ2-3 - TRBV5-4
CASSYSVTEQETQYF TGTGCCAGCAGTTACTCGGTCACGGAGCAAGAGACCCAGTACTTC - 15 TRBJ2-5 - TRBV6-2/TRBV6-3
CASSFRQIRQYYGYTF TGTGCCAGCAGTTTTAGACAGATAAGGCAGTACTATGGCTACACCTTC few 16 TRBJ1-2 - TRBV12-3/TRBV12-4
CSASMASSSYEQYF TGCAGTGCTAGTATGGCTAGCAGCTCCTACGAGCAGTACTTC many 14 TRBJ2-7 - TRBV20-1
CASSLVGGLGDEQFF TGTGCCAGCAGCTTAGTAGGGGGCCTCGGCGATGAGCAGTTCTTC - 15 TRBJ2-1 TRBD1 TRBV7-2
CAIGTLSYEQYF TGTGCCATAGGGACGTTGTCCTACGAGCAGTACTTC - 12 TRBJ2-7 - TRBV28
CASSLVEGQGSPLHF TGCGCCAGCAGCTTGGTAGAGGGACAGGGATCACCCCTCCACTTT few 15 TRBJ1-6 TRBD1 TRBV5-1
CASSLVGAGPQETQYF TGTGCCAGCAGCTTAGTAGGGGCAGGCCCCCAAGAGACCCAGTACTTC - 16 TRBJ2-5 - TRBV7-2
CSATPSTSTDTQYF TGCAGTGCCACTCCTTCTACTAGCACAGATACGCAGTATTTT many 14 TRBJ2-3 - TRBV20-1
CSAREDNRAGTEAFF TGCAGTGCTAGAGAGGATAACAGGGCGGGCACTGAAGCTTTCTTT many 15 TRBJ1-1 - TRBV20-1
CASSPSPWVPLMNTEAFF TGTGCCAGCAGCCCCAGCCCCTGGGTACCACTTATGAACACTGAAGCTTTCTTT few 18 TRBJ1-1 - TRBV11-2
CASSLEQGNAQYF TGCGCCAGCAGCTTGGAACAGGGGAACGCGCAGTATTTT few 13 TRBJ2-3 TRBD1 TRBV5-1
CASSLHSIPYEQYF TGTGCCAGCAGTCTCCATAGCATCCCCTACGAGCAGTACTTC few 14 TRBJ2-7 - TRBV12-3/TRBV12-4
CASSLEAIAKNIQYF TGCGCCAGCAGCTTGGAGGCCATAGCCAAAAACATTCAGTACTTC - 15 TRBJ2-4 - TRBV5-1
CAISHTDTQYF TGTGCCATCAGCCACACAGATACGCAGTATTTT many 11 TRBJ2-3 - TRBV10-3
CASSRNSGTKNEQFF TGCGCCAGCAGCCGTAATTCCGGGACTAAGAATGAGCAGTTCTTC many 15 TRBJ2-1 TRBD2 TRBV5-1
CASSQTGSAGNTIYF TGTGCCAGCAGCCAGACAGGGTCTGCTGGAAACACCATATATTTT - 15 TRBJ1-3 TRBD1 TRBV12-3/TRBV12-4
CSARRNTGELFF TGCAGTGCCAGAAGGAACACCGGGGAGCTGTTTTTT few 12 TRBJ2-2 - TRBV20-1
CASSLLGGANIQYF TGTGCCAGCAGTTTACTCGGGGGAGCAAACATTCAGTACTTC - 14 TRBJ2-4 - TRBV12-3/TRBV12-4
CASSGTGNQPQHF TGTGCCAGCAGCGGGACAGGGAATCAGCCCCAGCATTTT - 13 TRBJ1-5 TRBD1 TRBV7-8
CASTGLVTGDTQYF TGTGCCAGCACCGGACTAGTCACGGGAGATACGCAGTATTTT - 14 TRBJ2-3 TRBD2 TRBV12-3/TRBV12-4
CSASRGVTNEKLFF TGCAGTGCTAGCAGGGGCGTAACCAATGAAAAACTGTTTTTT many 14 TRBJ1-4 - TRBV20-1
CSVGQRTDTQYF TGCAGCGTTGGCCAGCGCACAGATACGCAGTATTTT - 12 TRBJ2-3 - TRBV29-1
CASSLVTGGVGLSGGYTF TGCGCCAGCAGCTTGGTAACAGGGGGCGTTGGCCTATCTGGTGGCTACACCTTC - 18 TRBJ1-2 TRBD1 TRBV5-1
CASSAGTGFDLAQHF TGTGCCAGCAGTGCCGGGACAGGGTTCGATCTGGCCCAGCATTTT - 15 TRBJ1-5 TRBD1 TRBV7-9
CASIETGGGPETQYF TGTGCCAGCATCGAGACAGGGGGGGGGCCGGAGACCCAGTACTTC few 15 TRBJ2-5 TRBD1 TRBV12-3/TRBV12-4
CASSPRQGVTEAFF TGTGCCAGCTCACCGCGACAGGGGGTCACTGAAGCTTTCTTT many 14 TRBJ1-1 TRBD1 TRBV18
CASSLARQKNTEAFF TGCGCCAGCAGCTTGGCCCGACAGAAAAACACTGAAGCTTTCTTT many 15 TRBJ1-1 - TRBV5-1
CAISAATGHSYEQYF TGTGCCATCAGTGCCGCGACAGGGCATTCCTACGAGCAGTACTTC few 15 TRBJ2-7 TRBD1 TRBV10-3
CASKPITDYTEAFF TGTGCCAGCAAACCAATCACTGACTACACTGAAGCTTTCTTT - 14 TRBJ1-1 - TRBV12-3/TRBV12-4
CASSLDWLGEQFF TGTGCCAGCAGCTTAGATTGGCTCGGTGAGCAGTTCTTC many 13 TRBJ2-1 - TRBV11-3
CASSFDNEAFF TGTGCCAGCAGCTTTGACAATGAAGCTTTCTTT - 11 TRBJ1-1 - TRBV7-9
CASSQGADQPQHF TGTGCCAGCAGTCAGGGGGCGGATCAGCCCCAGCATTTT many 13 TRBJ1-5 TRBD1 TRBV12-3/TRBV12-4
CSVPQNTGELFF TGCAGCGTTCCCCAAAACACCGGGGAGCTGTTTTTT many 12 TRBJ2-2 - TRBV29-1
CASSLGTPGELFF TGCGCCAGCAGCTTGGGGACTCCAGGGGAGCTGTTTTTT many 13 TRBJ2-2 - TRBV5-1
CASRQAGSHEQYF TGTGCCAGCAGGCAGGCAGGGTCCCACGAGCAGTACTTC many 13 TRBJ2-7 - TRBV2
CSVEVAALRSYEQYF TGCAGCGTTGAAGTAGCGGCCCTACGGTCCTACGAGCAGTACTTC few 15 TRBJ2-7 - TRBV29-1
CASSFSSTEAFF TGTGCCAGCAGTTTTTCGTCTACTGAAGCTTTCTTT many 12 TRBJ1-1 - TRBV12-3/TRBV12-4
CSARDTFNQPQHF TGCAGTGCTAGAGACACCTTCAATCAGCCCCAGCATTTT few 13 TRBJ1-5 - TRBV20-1
CSASIGDGGEQFF TGCAGTGCTAGTATCGGAGACGGTGGTGAGCAGTTCTTC - 13 TRBJ2-1 - TRBV20-1
CASSMAPNQPQHF TGTGCCAGTAGTATGGCACCTAATCAGCCCCAGCATTTT - 13 TRBJ1-5 - TRBV19
CAISAGDGERPQPQHF TGTGCCATCAGTGCTGGGGATGGGGAGAGGCCACAACCCCAGCATTTT many 16 TRBJ1-5 - TRBV10-3
CASNRLAGENEQFF TGTGCCAGCAACAGGCTAGCGGGAGAGAATGAGCAGTTCTTC - 14 TRBJ2-1 TRBD2 TRBV28
CASHGVGGNTDTQYF TGTGCCAGCCACGGCGTCGGCGGGAACACAGATACGCAGTATTTT many 15 TRBJ2-3 - TRBV28
CASSLETSGEQFF TGTGCCAGCAGCCTGGAGACTAGCGGGGAGCAGTTCTTC - 13 TRBJ2-1 TRBD2 TRBV11-2
CASSFRDRRNEKLFF TGTGCCAGTAGTTTCCGGGACAGGAGAAATGAAAAACTGTTTTTT many 15 TRBJ1-4 TRBD1 TRBV19
CASSLRSGRSGEQYF TGCGCCAGCAGCTTGCGCAGCGGGAGGTCGGGCGAGCAGTACTTC - 15 TRBJ2-7 TRBD2 TRBV5-1
CASSYGGNQPQHF TGTGCCAGCAGTTACGGGGGGAATCAGCCCCAGCATTTT many 13 TRBJ1-5 - TRBV6-5